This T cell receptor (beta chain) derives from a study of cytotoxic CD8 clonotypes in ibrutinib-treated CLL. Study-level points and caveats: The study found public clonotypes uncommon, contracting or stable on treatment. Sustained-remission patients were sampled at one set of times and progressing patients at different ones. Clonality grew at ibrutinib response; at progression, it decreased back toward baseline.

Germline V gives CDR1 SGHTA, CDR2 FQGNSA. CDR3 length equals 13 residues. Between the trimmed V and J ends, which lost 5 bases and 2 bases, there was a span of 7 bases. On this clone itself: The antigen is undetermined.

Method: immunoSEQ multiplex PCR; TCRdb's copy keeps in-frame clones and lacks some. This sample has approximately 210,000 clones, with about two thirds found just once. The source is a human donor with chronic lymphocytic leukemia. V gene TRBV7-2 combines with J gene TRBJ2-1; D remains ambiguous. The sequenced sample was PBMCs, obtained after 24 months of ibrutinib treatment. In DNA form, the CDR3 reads TGTGCCAGCAGCCCATATGCCTACAATGAGCAGTTCTTC. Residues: CASSPYAYNEQFF.